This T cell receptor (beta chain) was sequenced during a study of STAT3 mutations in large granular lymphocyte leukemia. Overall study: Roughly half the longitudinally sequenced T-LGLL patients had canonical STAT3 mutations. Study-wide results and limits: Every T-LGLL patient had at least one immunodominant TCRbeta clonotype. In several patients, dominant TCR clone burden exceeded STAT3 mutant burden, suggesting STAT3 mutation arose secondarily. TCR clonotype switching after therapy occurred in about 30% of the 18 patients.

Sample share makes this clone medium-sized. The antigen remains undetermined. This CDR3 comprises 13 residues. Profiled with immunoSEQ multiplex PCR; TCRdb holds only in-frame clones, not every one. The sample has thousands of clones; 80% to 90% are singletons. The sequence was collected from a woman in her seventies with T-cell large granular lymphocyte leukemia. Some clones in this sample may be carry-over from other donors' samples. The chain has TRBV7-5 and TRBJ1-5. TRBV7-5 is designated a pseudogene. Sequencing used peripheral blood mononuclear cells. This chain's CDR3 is CASSPEGFQPQHF. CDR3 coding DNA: TGTGCCAGCAGCCCCGAGGGGTTTCAGCCCCAGCATTTT.